The 8 T cell receptor beta chains reported below all come from one sample, sequenced in a study of PD-1 blockade in classical Hodgkin lymphoma. Assay: immunoSEQ multiplex PCR; the TCRdb copy retains only in-frame clones and omits some. This table has around 23,000 clones, approximately 85% appearing once. As for time point: cycle 4 day 1 (C4D1), after five to seven weeks of nivolumab. Every one of the patients relapsed after autologous stem cell transplantation (brentuximab vedotin exposure was variable). The sequencing used peripheral blood mononuclear cells (PBMCs), collected before the fourth cycle of nivolumab. These receptors all come from a human donor with classical Hodgkin lymphoma.

The CDR3 coding sequence is TGTGCCAGCACCCTTTCGATGGACAGGAGGTTTACCTACGAGCAGTACTTC. It is translated as CASTLSMDRRFTYEQYF. This chain uses TRBV28 with TRBJ2-7, with TRBD1 matching over 7 bases. V was pared by 7 bases and J by 2 bases, with 17 bases of the junction left unmatched. The CDR3 totals 17 residues. The germline gives CDR1 MDHEN, CDR2 SYDVKM.

The chain is built from TRBV19 and TRBJ1-2, with 10 bases fitting TRBD1. The trim removed 4 bases at V and 5 bases at J, leaving 13 bases unmatched. The CDR3 sequence is 17 residues long. Germline CDR1 is LNHDA and CDR2 is SQIVND (reference sequence). The CDR3 sequence: CASSTGTGDLILYGYTF. The CDR3 nucleotides are TGTGCCAGTAGTACAGGGACAGGGGACCTAATCCTGTATGGCTACACCTTC.

V and J are TRBV12-5 and TRBJ1-2; maybe TRBD1 (6 bases). The ends were cut back, 2 bases at V and 6 bases at J, with 28 bases in the middle. The CDR3 has 19 residues. Germline V gene sequence: CDR1 LGHNT, CDR2 FRNRAP. The CDR3 region is CASGLSLKSQGATGNGYTF. The CDR3 region has the DNA TGTGCTAGTGGTTTGTCTCTCAAAAGTCAGGGAGCCACAGGGAATGGCTACACCTTC.

The CDR3 region is CASTKQGSSYNEQFF. The CDR3 DNA is TGCGCCAGCACCAAACAGGGGAGCTCCTACAATGAGCAGTTCTTC. This rearrangement joins TRBV5-1 to TRBJ2-1; 7 bases fit TRBD1. The germline V gene has CDR1 SGHRS and CDR2 YFSETQ. After removal of 6 bases from V and 0 bases from J, the junction contained 6 bases not matched to a gene. This CDR3 comprises 15 residues.

This chain uses TRBV7-9 with TRBJ2-1; perhaps D is TRBD1 or TRBD2 (5 bases each). Deletions cut 5 bases from V and 12 bases from J, with 17 bases between. Looked up from germline, CDR1 is SEHNR and CDR2 is FQNEAQ (reference sequence). CDR3 length: 13 residues. CDR3 loop: CASSPRGTSRQFF. The CDR3 DNA reads as TGTGCCAGCAGCCCAAGGGGTACTAGTAGGCAGTTCTTC. Using reference TRBV7-9 and TRBJ2-1 for the parts outside the CDR3, the full variable domain is DTGVSQNPRHKITKRGQNVTFRCDPISEHNRLYWYRQTLGQGPEFLTYFQNEAQLEKSRLLSDRFSAERPKGSFSTLEIQRTEQGDSAMYLCASSPRGTSRQFFGPGTRLTVL.

The CDR3 DNA is TGTGCCAGCAGCTTGGGCGGGGGGGTCCTTAGCGAGCAGTACTTC. It yields the protein CASSLGGGVLSEQYF. This rearrangement joins TRBV5-4 to TRBJ2-7; 9 bases line up with TRBD2. Trimming removed 0 bases from V and 6 bases from J; junction bases left unmatched: 7. Germline loops: CDR1 SGHNT, CDR2 YYREEE (reference sequence). The CDR3 extends over 15 amino acids.

The chain uses TRBV7-9 and TRBJ2-1, with 9 bases that match TRBD1. The V gene's germline CDR1 is SEHNR and CDR2 FQNEAQ (reference sequence). Trimming at V came to 3 bases and at J to 0 bases, leaving 0 bases not matched to a gene. The CDR3 consists of 15 residues. CDR3 amino acids: CASSLTGGSYNEQFF. The CDR3 DNA reads TGTGCCAGCAGCTTGACAGGGGGCTCCTACAATGAGCAGTTCTTC. Full variable domain (remainder filled in from reference TRBV7-9 and TRBJ2-1): DTGVSQNPRHKITKRGQNVTFRCDPISEHNRLYWYRQTLGQGPEFLTYFQNEAQLEKSRLLSDRFSAERPKGSFSTLEIQRTEQGDSAMYLCASSLTGGSYNEQFFGPGTRLTVL.

The chain uses TRBV7-9 and TRBJ1-1; TRBD1 aligns across 7 bases. Germline loops: CDR1 SEHNR, CDR2 FQNEAQ (reference sequence). The CDR3 contains 16 residues. Losses at the gene ends were 4 bases for V and 1 base for J; bases not matched to a gene: 9. The CDR3 loop reads CASSSQGGTANTEAFF. The CDR3 region has the DNA TGTGCCAGCAGCTCCCAAGGGGGCACGGCGAACACTGAAGCTTTCTTT. Full variable domain (missing parts from reference TRBV7-9 and TRBJ1-1): DTGVSQNPRHKITKRGQNVTFRCDPISEHNRLYWYRQTLGQGPEFLTYFQNEAQLEKSRLLSDRFSAERPKGSFSTLEIQRTEQGDSAMYLCASSSQGGTANTEAFFGQGTRLTVV.